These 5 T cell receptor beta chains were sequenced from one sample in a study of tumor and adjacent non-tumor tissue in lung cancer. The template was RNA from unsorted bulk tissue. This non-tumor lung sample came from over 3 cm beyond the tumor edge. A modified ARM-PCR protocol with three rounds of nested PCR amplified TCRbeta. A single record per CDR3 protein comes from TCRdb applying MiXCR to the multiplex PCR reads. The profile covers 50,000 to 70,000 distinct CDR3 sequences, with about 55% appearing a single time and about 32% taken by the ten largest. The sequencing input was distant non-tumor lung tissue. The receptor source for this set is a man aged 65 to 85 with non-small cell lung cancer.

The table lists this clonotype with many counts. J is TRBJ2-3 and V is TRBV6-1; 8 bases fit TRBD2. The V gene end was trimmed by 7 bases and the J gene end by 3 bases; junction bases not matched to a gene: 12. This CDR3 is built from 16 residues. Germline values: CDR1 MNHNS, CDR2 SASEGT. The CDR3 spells CASILRGGSLTDTQYF. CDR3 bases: TGTGCCAGCATCCTCCGGGGGGGATCATTGACAGATACGCAGTATTTT.

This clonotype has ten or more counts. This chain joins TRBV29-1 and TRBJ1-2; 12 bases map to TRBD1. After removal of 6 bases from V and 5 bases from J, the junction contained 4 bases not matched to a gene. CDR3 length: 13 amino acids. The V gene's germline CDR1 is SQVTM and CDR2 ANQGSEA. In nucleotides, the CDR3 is TGCAGCGTGCCGGGACAGGGGGCATATGGCTACACCTTC. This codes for CSVPGQGAYGYTF.

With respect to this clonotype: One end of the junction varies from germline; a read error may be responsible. CDR3 nucleotides: TGTACCAGCACCCGGGGTTACCCACAAGAGACCCAGTACTTC. Translation: CTSTRGYPQETQYF. V is TRBV11-1 and J is TRBJ2-5, with D possibly being TRBD2 (5 bases). Germline V gene lookup returns CDR1 SGHAT and CDR2 FQDESV (reference sequence). The CDR3 has 14 residues.

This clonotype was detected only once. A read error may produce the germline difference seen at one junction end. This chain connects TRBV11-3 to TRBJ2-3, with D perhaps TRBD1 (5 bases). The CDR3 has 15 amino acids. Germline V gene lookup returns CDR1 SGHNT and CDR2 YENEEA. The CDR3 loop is CASSFFHQGEDAQYF. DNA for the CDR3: TGTGCCAGCAGCTTTTTTCACCAAGGGGAAGATGCGCAGTATTTT.

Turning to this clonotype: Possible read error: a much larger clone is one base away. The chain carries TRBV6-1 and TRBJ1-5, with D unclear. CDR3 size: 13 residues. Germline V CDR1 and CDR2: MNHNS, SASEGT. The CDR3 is CASSEEDEQHQHF. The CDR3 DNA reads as TGTGCCAGCAGTGAAGAGGACGAGCAGCACCAGCATTTT.